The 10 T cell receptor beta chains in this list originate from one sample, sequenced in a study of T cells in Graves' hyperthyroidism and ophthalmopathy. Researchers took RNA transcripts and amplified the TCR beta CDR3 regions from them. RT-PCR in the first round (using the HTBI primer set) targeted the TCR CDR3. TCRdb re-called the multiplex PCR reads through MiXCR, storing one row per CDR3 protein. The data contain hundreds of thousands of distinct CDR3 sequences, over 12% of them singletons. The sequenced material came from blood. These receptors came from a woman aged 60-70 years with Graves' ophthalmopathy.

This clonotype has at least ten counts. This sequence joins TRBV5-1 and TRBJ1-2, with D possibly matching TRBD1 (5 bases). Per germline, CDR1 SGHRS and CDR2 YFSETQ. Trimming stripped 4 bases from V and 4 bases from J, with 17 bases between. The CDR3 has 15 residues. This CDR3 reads CASSPESGHVYGYTF. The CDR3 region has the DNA TGCGCCAGCAGCCCGGAGTCAGGACACGTCTATGGCTACACCTTC.

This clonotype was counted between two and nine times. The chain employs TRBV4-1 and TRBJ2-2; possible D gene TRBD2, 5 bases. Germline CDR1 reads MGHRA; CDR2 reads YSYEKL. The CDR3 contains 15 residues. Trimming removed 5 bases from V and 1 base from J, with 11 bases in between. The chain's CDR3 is CASSFPGKNTGELFF. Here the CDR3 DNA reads TGCGCCAGCAGCTTTCCCGGGAAGAACACCGGGGAGCTGTTTTTT.

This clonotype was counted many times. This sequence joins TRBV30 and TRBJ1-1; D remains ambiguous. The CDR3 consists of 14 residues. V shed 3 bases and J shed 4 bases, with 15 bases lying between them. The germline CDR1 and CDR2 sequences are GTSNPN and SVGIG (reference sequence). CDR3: CAWRPEYVGTEAFF. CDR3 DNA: TGTGCCTGGAGGCCGGAGTATGTGGGCACTGAAGCTTTCTTT.

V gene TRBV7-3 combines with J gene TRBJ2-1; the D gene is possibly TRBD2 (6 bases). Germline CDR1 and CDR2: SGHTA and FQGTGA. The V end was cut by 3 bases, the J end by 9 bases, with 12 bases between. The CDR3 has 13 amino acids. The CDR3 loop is CASSLLASVEQFF. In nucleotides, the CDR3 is TGTGCCAGCAGCTTGCTAGCGTCGGTTGAGCAGTTCTTC.

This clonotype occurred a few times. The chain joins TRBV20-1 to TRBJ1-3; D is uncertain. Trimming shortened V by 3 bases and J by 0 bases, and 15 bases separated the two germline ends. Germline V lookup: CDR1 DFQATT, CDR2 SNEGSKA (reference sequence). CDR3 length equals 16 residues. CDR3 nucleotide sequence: TGCAGTGCTAGGGACGACGGTCCTTACTCTGGAAACACCATATATTTT. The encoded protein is CSARDDGPYSGNTIYF.

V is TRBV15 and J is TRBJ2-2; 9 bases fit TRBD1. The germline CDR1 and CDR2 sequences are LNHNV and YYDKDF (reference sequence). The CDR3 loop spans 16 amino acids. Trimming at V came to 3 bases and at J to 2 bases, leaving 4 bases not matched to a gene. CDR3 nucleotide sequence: TGTGCCACCAGCAGGGGACAGGGTGTCAACACCGGGGAGCTGTTTTTT. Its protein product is CATSRGQGVNTGELFF.

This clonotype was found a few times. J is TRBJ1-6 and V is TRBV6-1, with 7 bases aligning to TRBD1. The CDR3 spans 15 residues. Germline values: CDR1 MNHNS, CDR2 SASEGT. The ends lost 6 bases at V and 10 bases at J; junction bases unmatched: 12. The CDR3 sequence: CASSPGQPVYSPLHF. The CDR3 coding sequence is TGTGCCAGCAGCCCGGGACAGCCGGTTTACTCACCCCTCCACTTT.

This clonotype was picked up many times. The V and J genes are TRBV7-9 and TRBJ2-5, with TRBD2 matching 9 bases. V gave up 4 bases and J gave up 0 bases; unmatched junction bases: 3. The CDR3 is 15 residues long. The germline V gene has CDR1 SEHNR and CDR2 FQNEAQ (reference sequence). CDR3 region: CASSSSGEYQETQYF. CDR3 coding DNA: TGTGCCAGCAGCTCTAGCGGGGAGTACCAAGAGACCCAGTACTTC.

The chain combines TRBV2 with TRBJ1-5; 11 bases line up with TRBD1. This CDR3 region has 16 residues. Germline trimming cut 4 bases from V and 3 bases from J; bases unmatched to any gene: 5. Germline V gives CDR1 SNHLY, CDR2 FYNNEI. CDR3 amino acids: CASSGDRGGDNQPQHF. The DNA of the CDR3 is TGTGCCAGCAGTGGGGACAGGGGGGGGGACAATCAGCCCCAGCATTTT.

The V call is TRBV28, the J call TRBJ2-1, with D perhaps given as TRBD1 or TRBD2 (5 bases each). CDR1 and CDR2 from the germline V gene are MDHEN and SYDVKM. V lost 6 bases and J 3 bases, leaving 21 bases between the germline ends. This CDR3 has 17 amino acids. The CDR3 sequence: CASSTPSGTNSYNEQFF. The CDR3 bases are TGTGCCAGCAGCACCCCCTCCGGGACCAATAGCTACAATGAGCAGTTCTTC.